Listed below are T cell receptor beta chains from one sample, sequenced in a study of cytomegalovirus exposure and HLA in healthy donors. Using immunoSEQ multiplex PCR, the repertoire was profiled, and TCRdb retains in-frame clones only, with some absent. The repertoire holds about 150,000 clones, with approximately 89% as singletons. The sequenced material came from PBMCs. These receptor sequences come from a man younger than 35 in good health and CMV-seronegative. Both conserved end residues are part of each CDR3. The D gene is left open where the match is weak. Size tells how often a clone was seen (once, few, many) or the class of an expanded clone, and some rows leave it out.

J gene: TRBJ2-5; V gene: TRBV6-1; clone size: -; D gene: TRBD2; CDR3 DNA: TGTGCCAGCAGTGAAATGCCACTAGCGGGGAAAGAGACCCAGTACTTC; CDR3 protein: CASSEMPLAGKETQYF
J gene: TRBJ1-2; V gene: TRBV18; clone size: -; D gene: -; CDR3 DNA: TGTGCCAGCTCACCAACAGGATCATATGGCTACACCTTC; CDR3 protein: CASSPTGSYGYTF
J gene: TRBJ1-2; V gene: TRBV19; clone size: -; D gene: -; CDR3 DNA: TGTGCCAGTAGTATGACGGCGGGGTATGGCTACACCTTC; CDR3 protein: CASSMTAGYGYTF
J gene: TRBJ2-1; V gene: TRBV5-1; clone size: once; D gene: TRBD2; CDR3 DNA: TGCGCCAGCAGGTCAAGCGGGAGCTCCTACAATGAGCAGTTCTTC; CDR3 protein: CASRSSGSSYNEQFF
J gene: TRBJ2-7; V gene: TRBV9; clone size: -; D gene: TRBD1; CDR3 DNA: TGTGCCAGCAGCCCAACAGGGGGCACGGACGAGCAGTACTTC; CDR3 protein: CASSPTGGTDEQYF
J gene: TRBJ1-2; V gene: TRBV5-1; clone size: once; D gene: -; CDR3 DNA: TGCGCCAGCAGCTTGATAACAGAGGGGGAGTCTTACTATGGCTACACCTTC; CDR3 protein: CASSLITEGESYYGYTF
J gene: TRBJ1-3; V gene: TRBV7-9; clone size: -; D gene: -; CDR3 DNA: TGTGCCAGCAGCTTATCCAGAGACTGGAACACCATATATTTT; CDR3 protein: CASSLSRDWNTIYF
J gene: TRBJ1-1; V gene: TRBV6-1; clone size: -; D gene: -; CDR3 DNA: TGTGCCAGCAATCGCGGGGGTGAAGCTTTCTTT; CDR3 protein: CASNRGGEAFF
J gene: TRBJ2-7; V gene: TRBV30; clone size: -; D gene: -; CDR3 DNA: TGTGCCTGGAGTCCCTCTTACGAGCAGTACTTC; CDR3 protein: CAWSPSYEQYF
J gene: TRBJ2-1; V gene: TRBV27; clone size: -; D gene: -; CDR3 DNA: TGTGCCAGCAGTTTCCCAGGGTCTGAGCAGTTCTTC; CDR3 protein: CASSFPGSEQFF
J gene: TRBJ2-2; V gene: TRBV6-4; clone size: -; D gene: TRBD2; CDR3 DNA: TGTGCCAGCAGTGACTTACCTAGCGGGGGGGCGAACACCGGGGAGCTGTTTTTT; CDR3 protein: CASSDLPSGGANTGELFF
J gene: TRBJ1-3; V gene: TRBV9; clone size: -; D gene: -; CDR3 DNA: TGTGCCAGCAGCCCGCGGCTCGAAAACACCATATATTTT; CDR3 protein: CASSPRLENTIYF
J gene: TRBJ1-5; V gene: TRBV18; clone size: few; D gene: -; CDR3 DNA: TGTGCCAGCTCACCAACACCCATTAGCAATCAGCCCCAGCATTTT; CDR3 protein: CASSPTPISNQPQHF
J gene: TRBJ2-3; V gene: TRBV7-4; clone size: -; D gene: -; CDR3 DNA: TGTGCCAGCAGCGCCCCCGTAATCCTAGGGGCATTT; CDR3 protein: CASSAPVILGAF
J gene: TRBJ1-5; V gene: TRBV19; clone size: -; D gene: -; CDR3 DNA: TGTGCCAGTAGTATATCGGGCAGGGCTGGTCAGCCCCAGCATTTT; CDR3 protein: CASSISGRAGQPQHF
J gene: TRBJ1-2; V gene: TRBV25-1; clone size: -; D gene: -; CDR3 DNA: TGTGCCAGCAGTGAATGCGATTGCCATGGCTACACCTTC; CDR3 protein: CASSECDCHGYTF
J gene: TRBJ1-6; V gene: TRBV10-3; clone size: -; D gene: -; CDR3 DNA: TGTGCCATTAAGGGTCCAGGGATTTCACCCCTCCACTTT; CDR3 protein: CAIKGPGISPLHF
J gene: TRBJ1-4; V gene: TRBV10-2; clone size: -; D gene: -; CDR3 DNA: TGCGCCAGCAGGTCACAGGAAAAACTGTTTTTT; CDR3 protein: CASRSQEKLFF
J gene: TRBJ2-7; V gene: TRBV5-1; clone size: -; D gene: TRBD1; CDR3 DNA: TGCGCCAGCAGCTCAGGGGGCGCTTACGAGCAGTACTTC; CDR3 protein: CASSSGGAYEQYF